This TCR beta chain was profiled in a study of blood T cell repertoires in COVID-19. Study-wide background: Acute and convalescent COVID-19 specimens originated in the United States, Italy and Spain. PBMCs, B-cell-depleted T cells, or T cells were the source of the cDNA or gDNA that made up the material.

Germline CDR1 SGHTS, CDR2 YDEGEE. The CDR3 runs to 16 residues. V shed 9 bases and J shed 0 bases, with 21 bases lying between them. Methods used by the authors: Counts of nucleated cells, estimated from reference gene primer amplification, were obtained. The data were produced by immunoSEQ multiplex PCR, yet TCRdb's version contains in-frame clones alone and is incomplete. For V, J and clone size, that table is used; D and trimming come from the DNA. The sample holds over 95,000 clones, roughly 80% seen once. What was sequenced was peripheral blood. The V and J genes are TRBV5-8 and TRBJ1-1; possible D gene TRBD1, 5 bases. This TCR derives from a human donor in a cohort sampled during active COVID-19. The CDR3 is CATTGLPQGVNTEAFF. The DNA for the CDR3 is TGTGCCACTACGGGCCTACCTCAGGGCGTGAACACTGAAGCTTTCTTT.